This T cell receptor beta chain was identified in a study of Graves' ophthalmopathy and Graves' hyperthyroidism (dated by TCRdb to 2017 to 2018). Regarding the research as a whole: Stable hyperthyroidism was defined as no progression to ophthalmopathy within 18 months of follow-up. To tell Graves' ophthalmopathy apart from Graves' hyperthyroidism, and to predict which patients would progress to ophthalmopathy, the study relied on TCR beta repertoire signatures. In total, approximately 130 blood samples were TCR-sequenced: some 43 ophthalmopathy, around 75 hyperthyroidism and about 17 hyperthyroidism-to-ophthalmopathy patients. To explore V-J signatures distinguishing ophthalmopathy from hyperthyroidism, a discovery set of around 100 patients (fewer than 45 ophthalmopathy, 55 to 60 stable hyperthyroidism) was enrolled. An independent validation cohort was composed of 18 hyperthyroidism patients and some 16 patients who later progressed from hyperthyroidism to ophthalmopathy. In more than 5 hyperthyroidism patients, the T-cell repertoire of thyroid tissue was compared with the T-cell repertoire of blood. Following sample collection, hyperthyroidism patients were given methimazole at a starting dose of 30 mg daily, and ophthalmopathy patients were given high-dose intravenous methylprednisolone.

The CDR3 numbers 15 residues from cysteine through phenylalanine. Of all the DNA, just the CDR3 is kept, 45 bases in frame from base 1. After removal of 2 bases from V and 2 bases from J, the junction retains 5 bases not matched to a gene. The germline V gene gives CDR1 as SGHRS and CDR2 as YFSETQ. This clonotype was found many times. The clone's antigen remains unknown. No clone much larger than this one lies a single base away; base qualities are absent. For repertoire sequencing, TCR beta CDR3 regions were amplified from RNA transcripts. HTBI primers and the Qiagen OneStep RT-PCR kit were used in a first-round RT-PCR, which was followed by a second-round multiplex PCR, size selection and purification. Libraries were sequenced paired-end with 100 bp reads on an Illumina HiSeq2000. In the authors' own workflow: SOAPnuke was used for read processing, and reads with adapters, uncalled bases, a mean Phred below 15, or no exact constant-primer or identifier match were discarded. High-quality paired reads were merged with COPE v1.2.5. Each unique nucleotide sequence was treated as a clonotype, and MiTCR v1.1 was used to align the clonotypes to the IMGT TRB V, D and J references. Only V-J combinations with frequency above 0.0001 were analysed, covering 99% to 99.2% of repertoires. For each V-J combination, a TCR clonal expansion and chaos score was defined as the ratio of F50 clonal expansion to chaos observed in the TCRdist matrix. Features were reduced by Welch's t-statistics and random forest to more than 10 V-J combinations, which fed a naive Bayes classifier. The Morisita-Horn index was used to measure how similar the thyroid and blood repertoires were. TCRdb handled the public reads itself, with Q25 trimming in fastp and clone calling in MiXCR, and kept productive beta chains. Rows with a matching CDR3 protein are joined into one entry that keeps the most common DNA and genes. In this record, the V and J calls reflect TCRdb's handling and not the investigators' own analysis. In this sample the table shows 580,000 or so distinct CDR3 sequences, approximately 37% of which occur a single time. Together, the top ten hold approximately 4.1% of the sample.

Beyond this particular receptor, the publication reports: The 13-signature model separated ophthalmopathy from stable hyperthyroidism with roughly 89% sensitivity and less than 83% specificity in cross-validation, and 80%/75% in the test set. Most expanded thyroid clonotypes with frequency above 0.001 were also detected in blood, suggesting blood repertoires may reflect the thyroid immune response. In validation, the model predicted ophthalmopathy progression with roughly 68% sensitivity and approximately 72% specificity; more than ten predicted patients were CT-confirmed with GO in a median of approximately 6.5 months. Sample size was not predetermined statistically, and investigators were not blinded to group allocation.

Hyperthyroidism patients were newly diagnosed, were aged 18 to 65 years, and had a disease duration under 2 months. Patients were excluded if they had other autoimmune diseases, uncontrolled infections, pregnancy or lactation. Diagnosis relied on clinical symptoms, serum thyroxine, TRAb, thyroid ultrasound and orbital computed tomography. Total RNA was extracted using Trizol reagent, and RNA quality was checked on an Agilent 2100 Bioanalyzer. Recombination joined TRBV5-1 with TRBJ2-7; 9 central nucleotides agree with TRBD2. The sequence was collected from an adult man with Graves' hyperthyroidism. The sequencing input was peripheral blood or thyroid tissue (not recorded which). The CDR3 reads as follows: CASSFLAGDAYEQYF. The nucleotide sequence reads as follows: TGCGCCAGCAGCTTCTTAGCGGGGGACGCCTACGAGCAGTACTTC.